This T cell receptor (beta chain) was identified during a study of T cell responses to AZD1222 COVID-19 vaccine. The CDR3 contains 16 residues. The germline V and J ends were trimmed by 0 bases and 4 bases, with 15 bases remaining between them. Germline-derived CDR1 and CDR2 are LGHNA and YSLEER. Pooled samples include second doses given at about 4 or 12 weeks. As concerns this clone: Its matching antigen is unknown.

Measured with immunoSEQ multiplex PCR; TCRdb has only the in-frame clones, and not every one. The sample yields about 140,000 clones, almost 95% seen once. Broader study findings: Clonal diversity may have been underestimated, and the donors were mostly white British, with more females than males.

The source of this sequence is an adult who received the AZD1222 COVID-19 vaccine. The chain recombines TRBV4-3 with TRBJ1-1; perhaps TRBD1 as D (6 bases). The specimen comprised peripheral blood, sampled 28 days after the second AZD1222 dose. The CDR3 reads CASSQEWSGVVTEAFF. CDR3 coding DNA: TGCGCCAGCAGCCAAGAATGGTCAGGGGTGGTCACTGAAGCTTTCTTT.